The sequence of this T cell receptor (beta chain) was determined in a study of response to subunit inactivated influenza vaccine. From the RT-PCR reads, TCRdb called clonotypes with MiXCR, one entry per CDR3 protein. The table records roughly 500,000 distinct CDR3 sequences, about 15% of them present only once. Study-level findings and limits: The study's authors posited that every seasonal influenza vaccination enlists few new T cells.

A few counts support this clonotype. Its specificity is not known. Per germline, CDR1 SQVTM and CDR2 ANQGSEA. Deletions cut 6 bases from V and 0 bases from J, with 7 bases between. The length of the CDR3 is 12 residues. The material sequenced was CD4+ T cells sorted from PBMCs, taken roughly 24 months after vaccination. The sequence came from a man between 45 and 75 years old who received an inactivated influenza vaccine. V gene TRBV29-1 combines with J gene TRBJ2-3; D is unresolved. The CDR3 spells CSVRQSTDTQYF. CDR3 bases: TGCAGCGTCCGCCAAAGCACAGATACGCAGTATTTT.